This T cell receptor beta chain came from a study of blood T cell repertoires in COVID-19. Overall study: Sites in the United States, Italy and Spain provided acute and convalescent COVID-19 samples. PBMCs, B-cell-depleted T cells, or T cells provided the cDNA or gDNA that made up the material.

Authors' analysis steps: Estimation of nucleated cell counts relied on the amplification of reference gene primers. Assay: immunoSEQ multiplex PCR; the TCRdb copy retains only in-frame clones and omits some. The DNA gave D and trimming, while V, J and clone size come from that table. The table lists roughly 200,000 clones, roughly 79% of them singletons. V was pared by 3 bases and J by 4 bases, with 7 bases of the junction left unmatched. Germline loops: CDR1 WNHNN, CDR2 SYGVQD (reference sequence). The CDR3 consists of 15 residues. Followed longitudinally, the Seattle patients had been enrolled during active infection.

The rearrangement uses TRBV10-1 and TRBJ2-7; 9 bases map to TRBD2. Sequencing was carried out using peripheral blood. The TCR sequence derives from a woman between 35 and 50 years old with COVID-19, enrolled during active disease. The CDR3 is CASSDGAGGGYEQYF. The CDR3 DNA reads TGCGCCAGCAGTGACGGTGCGGGAGGGGGTTACGAGCAGTACTTC.